This TCR beta chain was captured by sequencing in a study of long-term antiretroviral therapy in people with HIV. Study outcomes and limitations: Pre-ART expanded clones dominated the repertoire at every time point. Older ART regimens may have been in use when blood was drawn between about 2004 and 2018. In samples taken after ART, diversity increased but remained below transplant donor control levels. Control repertoires displayed wider CDR3 length ranges than the HIV repertoires.

Germline CDR1 reads SGHTA; CDR2 reads FQGNSA. Trimming took 10 bases from V and 4 from J, leaving 14 bases between them. This CDR3 is 13 amino acids long. It was version v3.0 of the immunoSEQ assay that was run at survey level. Repertoires were generated with immunoSEQ multiplex PCR, while TCRdb's copy carries only in-frame clones and drops some. The sample has about 28,000 clones, roughly 84% seen once. With respect to this clone: The antigen remains undetermined.

The input for sequencing was unsorted PBMCs, taken 0.4 years after starting antiretroviral therapy. The chain links TRBV7-2 to TRBJ2-1, with D tentatively TRBD1 or TRBD2 (5 bases each). The receptor was isolated from a man aged 18 to 30 with HIV. The CDR3 nucleotides are TGTGCCATAGAGGGGAGAGATTACAATGAGCAGTTCTTC. This encodes CAIEGRDYNEQFF.